The following is a TCR beta chain sequence with its context. Its antigen is unidentified. This entry comes from a study of vaccination and CD4 T cells after COVID-19. Overall study context: Stimulation used overlapping spike peptides from SARS-CoV-2, HCoV-NL63, HCoV-OC43 and HCoV-229E.

Cultured CD4+ T-cell DNA underwent Oncomine TCR Beta short-read sequencing. Via MiXCR, TCRdb re-called the PCR reads, giving one row per CDR3 protein. The repertoire includes roughly 20,000 distinct CDR3 sequences, 40% to 45% of them detected once, and about 2.9% sits in the top ten. Whole-study findings and limits: Spike mono-reactivity applied to 304 of 307 vaccine-specific clones detected in convalescent patients. From about 20 to 38, the median of SARS-CoV-2-reactive clonotypes rose without reaching significance.

Treatment noted: 10-day PBMC culture with coronavirus spike peptide pools or control peptides (ViraFEST assay). ViraFEST used peptide pools to expand antigen-specific T cells, then sequenced TCRs. The sequencing here drew on CD4+ T cells from blood, cultured in vitro, taken after SARS-CoV-2 vaccination. This receptor was obtained from a human donor who had recovered from COVID-19.

CDR3 region: CAWSPPRGHGYTF. The CDR3 DNA sequence: TGTGCCTGGAGTCCCCCCCGGGGCCATGGCTACACCTTC. This chain connects TRBV30 to TRBJ1-2, with a weak D call TRBD1 (5 bases). This CDR3 is 13 amino acids long. Trimming cost V 2 bases and J 6 bases, with 13 bases left between them. Germline CDR1 and CDR2: GTSNPN and SVGIG (reference sequence).